A single T cell receptor beta chain is shown here with its context. Antigen unknown. Germline-derived CDR1 and CDR2 are KGHDR and SFDVKD. This CDR3 spans 15 amino acids. Trimming left V 5 bases short and J 7 bases short, with 16 bases between. This specimen belongs to a study of T-cell memory formation after mild COVID-19. Regarding the study as a whole: Day 15 to 85 contracting clones showed balanced CD4/CD8; day 15 to 37 expanders favored CD4+. Specificity for SARS-CoV-2 was not confirmed among the second-wave clones peaking on day 37. Some clones that responded were present in memory (sampled pre-infection), which suggests cross-reactive memory joined.

The 5'RACE method, run with constant-segment primers, produced TCR alpha and TCR beta cDNA libraries (carrying sample barcodes and UMIs). MiXCR, applied by TCRdb to the 5' RACE reads, yields one record per CDR3 protein. The sample includes 170,000 or so distinct CDR3 sequences, about a fifth seen only once; the top ten take more than 20%. Sequenced material: PBMCs or a T cell subset sorted from them (not recorded which). This rearrangement joins TRBV24-1 to TRBJ1-4; tentative D call: TRBD1 (5 bases). The clonotype comes from an adult woman who had mild COVID-19 (a few samples of this study predate the infection). Cell type and time point are not known. The CDR3 sequence: CATSAAGVRGEKLFF. The CDR3 coding sequence is TGTGCCACCAGTGCAGCCGGGGTAAGGGGTGAAAAACTGTTTTTT.